A selection of T cell receptor beta chains follows, all from one sample in a study of blood T cell repertoires in COVID-19. TCRdb's copy holds only in-frame clones and misses some; the assay was immunoSEQ multiplex PCR. The sample has roughly 250,000 clones, around 83% seen once. The specimen was peripheral blood. These receptors were taken from a woman of 80 years or more with acute or convalescent COVID-19. CDR3s include the opening cysteine and the closing phenylalanine or tryptophan. D genes are given only for firm matches. A row's size may be missing; if present it is once, few, many or a size class.

CDR3 length | J gene | V gene | D gene | clone size | CDR3 protein | CDR3 DNA
13 | TRBJ2-1 | TRBV2 | NA | NA | CASNPARVNEQFF | TGTGCCAGCAACCCCGCCAGGGTGAATGAGCAGTTCTTC
15 | TRBJ2-5 | TRBV5-1 | NA | NA | CASSLEWRGQETQYF | TGCGCCAGCAGCTTGGAGTGGCGGGGCCAAGAGACCCAGTACTTC
14 | TRBJ2-7 | TRBV5-1 | TRBD1 | NA | CASSLGQGNYEQYF | TGCGCCAGCAGCTTGGGACAGGGAAACTACGAGCAGTACTTC
13 | TRBJ1-1 | TRBV30 | TRBD1 | NA | CAWVDRGRTEAFF | TGTGCCTGGGTGGACAGGGGGCGAACTGAAGCTTTCTTT
17 | TRBJ1-6 | TRBV7-2 | NA | NA | CASSFSSGYEMPSPLHF | TGTGCCAGCAGCTTTTCTTCAGGGTATGAAATGCCTTCCCCCCTCCACTTT
14 | TRBJ1-4 | TRBV5-5 | NA | NA | CASSLGWGVEKLFF | TGTGCCAGCAGCTTGGGATGGGGGGTTGAAAAACTGTTTTTT
14 | TRBJ2-2 | TRBV2 | NA | NA | CASSITENTGELFF | TGTGCCAGCAGCATAACAGAGAACACCGGGGAGCTGTTTTTT
19 | TRBJ2-5 | TRBV5-8 | NA | NA | CASPSPPGAHSTPQETQYF | TGTGCCAGCCCCTCGCCACCAGGGGCCCATTCTACTCCTCAAGAGACCCAGTACTTC
13 | TRBJ2-3 | TRBV6-1 | NA | NA | CASSDRVSDTQYF | TGTGCCAGCAGTGACAGGGTTTCAGATACGCAGTATTTT
14 | TRBJ2-7 | TRBV6-6 | TRBD1 | NA | CASSHLDRVYEQYF | TGTGCCAGCAGCCACTTGGACAGGGTCTACGAGCAGTACTTC
17 | TRBJ2-2 | TRBV27 | TRBD2 | few | CASSSLTSGGNTGELFF | TGTGCCAGCAGTTCCCTGACTAGCGGGGGGAACACCGGGGAGCTGTTTTTT
17 | TRBJ2-7 | TRBV2 | TRBD2 | few | CASSERLAGALAYEQYF | TGTGCCAGCAGTGAAAGACTAGCGGGGGCCCTAGCCTACGAGCAGTACTTC
15 | TRBJ2-3 | TRBV7-3 | TRBD1 | NA | CASSPTGTGTDTQYF | TGTGCCAGCAGCCCGACCGGGACAGGCACAGATACGCAGTATTTT
16 | TRBJ1-1 | TRBV27 | TRBD1 | NA | CASSLNRDRGRTEAFF | TGTGCCAGCAGTTTAAATCGAGACAGGGGAAGGACTGAAGCTTTCTTT
16 | TRBJ2-3 | TRBV7-2 | TRBD2 | once | CASTLPGTSFTDTQYF | TGTGCCAGCACCTTGCCGGGGACTAGCTTCACAGATACGCAGTATTTT
18 | TRBJ2-5 | TRBV18 | TRBD2 | once | CASSPRAVAGGLQETQYF | TGTGCCAGCTCACCACGGGCGGTGGCGGGGGGCCTCCAAGAGACCCAGTACTTC
20 | TRBJ1-5 | TRBV18 | NA | NA | CASSPWGGRSRPTGNQPQHF | TGTGCCAGCTCACCTTGGGGCGGACGGTCTAGACCGACCGGCAATCAGCCCCAGCATTTT
14 | TRBJ2-7 | TRBV7-8 | NA | NA | CASSLEGGSYEQYF | TGTGCCAGCAGCTTAGAAGGGGGCTCCTACGAGCAGTACTTC
14 | TRBJ2-3 | TRBV11-2 | NA | NA | CASSFGTPTDTQYF | TGTGCCAGCAGCTTCGGGACACCCACAGATACGCAGTATTTT
13 | TRBJ2-5 | TRBV5-1 | NA | NA | CASSSRGAETQYF | TGCGCCAGCAGCAGCAGGGGGGCGGAGACCCAGTACTTC
15 | TRBJ2-3 | TRBV3-1/TRBV3-2 | NA | NA | CASSQARGFSDTQYF | TGTGCCAGCAGCCAAGCCCGAGGGTTTTCAGATACGCAGTATTTT
13 | TRBJ1-5 | TRBV5-4 | TRBD1 | NA | CASSSGGDQPQHF | TGTGCCAGCAGCTCAGGGGGCGATCAGCCCCAGCATTTT
16 | TRBJ2-5 | TRBV11-3 | NA | NA | CASSSTFSRGRETQYF | TGTGCCAGCAGCTCCACCTTCTCCAGGGGACGAGAGACCCAGTACTTC
15 | TRBJ2-2 | TRBV9 | NA | NA | CASSVRQANTGELFF | TGTGCCAGCAGCGTACGCCAGGCTAACACCGGGGAGCTGTTTTTT
14 | TRBJ2-3 | TRBV7-3 | NA | NA | CASSFGPIPDTQYF | TGTGCCAGCAGCTTTGGTCCTATCCCAGATACGCAGTATTTT
15 | TRBJ1-2 | TRBV7-3 | NA | NA | CASSPMLRFSRGYTF | TGTGCCAGCAGCCCGATGTTGCGTTTCTCTAGGGGCTACACCTTC
15 | TRBJ1-3 | TRBV11-1 | NA | NA | CASSPGEISGNTIYF | TGTGCCAGCAGCCCGGGGGAAATCTCTGGAAACACCATATATTTT
14 | TRBJ2-7 | TRBV18 | TRBD1 | NA | CASSNRTGTYEQYF | TGTGCCAGCTCAAACCGGACAGGGACCTACGAGCAGTACTTC
12 | TRBJ1-4 | TRBV28 | NA | NA | CASSLPDKALFF | TGTGCCAGCAGTCTCCCCGACAAGGCCCTGTTTTTT
13 | TRBJ1-6 | TRBV12-3/TRBV12-4 | TRBD1 | NA | CASSPGGNSPLHF | TGTGCCAGCAGCCCAGGGGGGAATTCACCCCTCCACTTT
13 | TRBJ2-1 | TRBV28 | TRBD1 | NA | CASSFYRGNEQFF | TGTGCCAGCAGTTTTTACAGGGGGAATGAGCAGTTCTTC
14 | TRBJ2-7 | TRBV15 | NA | once | CATSRDSGLAEQYF | TGTGCCACCAGCAGAGATAGCGGCCTGGCCGAGCAGTACTTC
15 | TRBJ1-5 | TRBV28 | TRBD1 | NA | CASSLWDRSNQPQHF | TGTGCCAGCAGTTTATGGGACAGGTCAAATCAGCCCCAGCATTTT
15 | TRBJ1-5 | TRBV2 | TRBD1 | NA | CASSLQGAHNQPQHF | TGTGCCAGCAGTTTACAGGGGGCGCATAATCAGCCCCAGCATTTT
13 | TRBJ2-5 | TRBV3-1/TRBV3-2 | NA | NA | CASSRTVQETQYF | TGTGCCAGCAGCCGGACAGTTCAAGAGACCCAGTACTTC
15 | TRBJ1-6 | TRBV6-6 | NA | NA | CASSAQGSYNSPLHF | TGTGCCAGCAGTGCGCAGGGCTCCTATAATTCACCCCTCCACTTT
14 | TRBJ1-1 | TRBV7-3 | NA | NA | CASSLKSFGTEAFF | TGTGCCAGCAGCTTAAAGTCCTTCGGGACTGAAGCTTTCTTT
15 | TRBJ2-5 | TRBV2 | TRBD1 | few | CASSKEDRGQETQYF | TGTGCCAGCAGTAAAGAGGACAGGGGACAAGAGACCCAGTACTTC
14 | TRBJ1-2 | TRBV5-6 | NA | NA | CASSFTGTSYGYTF | TGTGCCAGCAGCTTCACCGGGACAAGCTATGGCTACACCTTC
17 | TRBJ2-3 | TRBV3-1/TRBV3-2 | TRBD2 | once | CASSQDRAGVGTDTQYF | TGTGCCAGCAGCCAAGATCGGGCGGGGGTTGGTACAGATACGCAGTATTTT
13 | TRBJ1-2 | TRBV5-8 | TRBD1 | NA | CASTDRANYGYTF | TGTGCCAGCACCGACAGGGCTAACTATGGCTACACCTTC